These 14 T cell receptor beta chains came from one sample sequenced in a study of T-cell memory formation after mild COVID-19. TCRdb redid the calling of the 5' RACE reads with MiXCR, one entry per CDR3 protein. Among about 170,000 distinct CDR3 sequences listed, 13% were seen once. The specimen was PBMCs or a T cell subset sorted from them (not recorded which). The receptors stem from a young man who had mild COVID-19 (a few samples of this study predate the infection). Cell type and time point are not known.

Only a few counts were recorded for this clonotype. The chain uses TRBV28 and TRBJ1-5; no clear D. The CDR3 has 15 amino acids. Germline V gives CDR1 MDHEN, CDR2 SYDVKM. The V gene lost 6 bases and the J gene lost 15 bases, with 27 bases spanning the gap. CDR3 protein: CASSFQLGNQEQLHF. In nucleotides, the CDR3 is TGTGCCAGCAGCTTCCAATTGGGCAATCAGGAGCAGCTGCATTTT.

V and J are TRBV5-1 and TRBJ2-5; perhaps TRBD1 as D (6 bases). This CDR3 comprises 16 residues. The ends were cut back, 4 bases at V and 4 bases at J, with 20 bases in the middle. Germline V gives CDR1 SGHRS, CDR2 YFSETQ. CDR3 DNA sequence: TGCGCCAGCAGCCCGTGGCGCAGGGGCAATACAGAGACCCAGTACTTC. Protein: CASSPWRRGNTETQYF.

This clonotype was counted only a few times. The chain links TRBV5-1 to TRBJ1-1, with unresolved D. Germline CDR1 reads SGHRS; CDR2 reads YFSETQ. The CDR3 contains 14 residues. V gave up 0 bases and J gave up 3 bases, with 9 bases separating them. This chain's CDR3 is CASSLASGDTEAFF. The CDR3, as DNA: TGCGCCAGCAGCTTGGCCAGCGGGGACACTGAAGCTTTCTTT.

This clonotype turned up a few times. V usage is TRBV10-3 and J usage is TRBJ2-1, with D uncertain. Germline V gene sequence: CDR1 ENHRY, CDR2 SYGVKD. V shed 2 bases and J shed 7 bases, with 3 bases lying between them. The CDR3 is made up of 11 amino acids. The CDR3 coding sequence is TGTGCCATCAGTGAGCAGAATGAGCAGTTCTTC. It specifies CAISEQNEQFF.

The J gene is TRBJ1-2, the V gene TRBV5-4, with D maybe TRBD1 (5 bases). V shed 0 bases and J shed 4 bases, with 13 bases lying between them. The CDR3 consists of 15 residues. From germline, CDR1 is SGHNT and CDR2 YYREEE (reference sequence). CDR3 sequence: CASSLGGREAYGYTF. Written as DNA, the CDR3 is TGTGCCAGCAGCTTGGGTGGCAGGGAAGCCTATGGCTACACCTTC.

The chain couples TRBV3-1 to TRBJ1-5; D remains ambiguous. With 6 bases removed from V and 2 bases from J, the gap between germline ends came to 11 bases. The CDR3 consists of 14 residues. CDR1 is LGHDT and CDR2 is YNNKEL in the germline V gene (reference sequence). Here the CDR3 reads CASSPQQGNQPQHF. Here the CDR3 DNA reads TGTGCCAGCAGTCCTCAGCAGGGCAATCAGCCCCAGCATTTT.

This clonotype was seen many times. This sequence joins TRBV7-3 and TRBJ2-5; D is possibly TRBD1 (5 bases). The CDR3 is 15 amino acids. Germline CDR1 reads SGHTA; CDR2 reads FQGTGA. V lost 5 bases and J 1 base, leaving 14 bases between the germline ends. In DNA form, the CDR3 reads TGTGCCAGCAGCCCAGGGCTCCCGGGCCAAGAGACCCAGTACTTC. This translates into CASSPGLPGQETQYF.

This clonotype has a count of ten or more. The V gene is TRBV9, the J gene TRBJ2-1; tentatively, D is TRBD2 (6 bases). The CDR3 is 16 amino acids. V was pared by 0 bases and J by 6 bases, with 16 bases between. Germline CDR1 and CDR2: SGDLS and YYNGEE. CDR3 protein: CASSVAQGGFRNEQFF. In DNA form, the CDR3 reads TGTGCCAGCAGCGTAGCTCAGGGAGGTTTTCGCAATGAGCAGTTCTTC.

This clonotype occurred many times. This chain joins TRBV21-1 and TRBJ2-7; the DNA was not used to check the table's D call, TRBD1. TRBV21-1 has pseudogene status. The CDR3 contains 13 residues. The CDR3 is CASSNGRSYEQYF. Written as DNA, the CDR3 is TGTGCCAGCAGCAACGGGCGTTCCTACGAGCAGTACTTC.

The rearrangement links TRBV20-1 to TRBJ2-5; 8 bases agree with TRBD1. V lost 6 bases, J lost 5 bases, and 5 bases stayed unmatched. Germline values: CDR1 DFQATT, CDR2 SNEGSKA (reference sequence). CDR3 size: 12 residues. CDR3 loop: CSASRQGETQYF. CDR3 bases: TGCAGTGCCTCGCGACAGGGGGAGACCCAGTACTTC.

This clonotype was recorded a few times. J is TRBJ2-1 and V is TRBV5-1; unclear D gene. In germline, CDR1 is SGHRS, CDR2 YFSETQ. The CDR3 covers 13 residues. The ends were cut back, 0 bases at V and 10 bases at J, with 11 bases in the middle. In DNA form, the CDR3 reads TGCGCCAGCAGCTTGGAGGAGTCGAGGGAGCAGTTCTTC. It encodes CASSLEESREQFF.

The chain uses TRBV11-2 and TRBJ2-5; tentative D call: TRBD2 (6 bases). This CDR3 has 13 amino acids. Looked up from germline, CDR1 is SGHAT and CDR2 is FQNNGV. Between the trimmed V and J ends, which lost 1 base and 5 bases, there was a span of 8 bases. CDR3: CASSLGAGETQYF. CDR3 coding DNA: TGTGCCAGCAGCTTAGGAGCGGGCGAGACCCAGTACTTC.

A few counts support this clonotype. The V gene is TRBV20-1, the J gene TRBJ2-1, with 11 bases fitting TRBD1. The CDR3 consists of 14 residues. Germline V gene lookup returns CDR1 DFQATT and CDR2 SNEGSKA (reference sequence). V dropped 2 bases and J dropped 9; count of bases not matched to a gene: 6. CDR3 amino acids: CSARRDRGIAEQFF. DNA of the CDR3: TGCAGTGCTAGAAGGGACAGGGGGATCGCTGAGCAGTTCTTC.

The chain uses TRBV24-1 and TRBJ1-2, with D uncertain. CDR1 KGHDR and CDR2 SFDVKD come from the germline V gene. CDR3 length: 15 residues. Trimming left V 5 bases short and J 2 bases short, with 14 bases between. The CDR3 loop reads CATSAAMGQNYGYTF. CDR3 DNA: TGTGCCACCAGTGCCGCCATGGGCCAAAACTATGGCTACACCTTC.